These 8 T cell receptor beta chains share one sample of origin, sequenced in a study of identifying expanded T cells in peripheral blood. Assay: immunoSEQ multiplex PCR; the TCRdb copy retains only in-frame clones and omits some. The data hold about 74,000 clones, with about four fifths observed a single time. Sequences were obtained from blood. These receptors all stem from a person aged 18 to 75 in good health.

In this sample, this clone is medium-sized. The chain is built from TRBV11-3 and TRBJ2-1; 8 positions agree with TRBD1. Germline V CDR1 and CDR2: SGHNT, YENEEA. Losses at the gene ends were 4 bases for V and 16 bases for J; bases not matched to a gene: 12. The CDR3 contains 13 residues. CDR3 protein: CASSSPQQGEYFF. CDR3 DNA: TGTGCCAGCAGCTCTCCGCAACAGGGGGAGTATTTCTTC.

This chain connects TRBV5-4 to TRBJ2-7, with TRBD1 matching over 10 bases. V shed 3 bases and J 6 bases; nucleotides not matched to a gene: 6. In germline, CDR1 is SGHNT, CDR2 YYREEE (reference sequence). This CDR3 has 14 amino acids. The CDR3 protein is CASSSGQGVGEQYF. The CDR3 nucleotides read TGTGCCAGCAGCTCCGGACAGGGGGTAGGCGAGCAGTACTTC.

The chain recombines TRBV28 with TRBJ1-5; D uncertain. The germline V gene has CDR1 MDHEN and CDR2 SYDVKM. Trimming stripped 7 bases from V and 4 bases from J, with 8 bases between. CDR3 length: 12 residues. Here the CDR3 reads CASTTTNQPQHF. CDR3 sequence (DNA): TGTGCCAGCACCACAACTAATCAGCCCCAGCATTTT.

The rearrangement links TRBV18 to TRBJ2-2, with 9 positions matching TRBD1. J lost 4 bases, V lost 5 bases, and 11 bases had no gene match. The length of the CDR3 is 17 residues. Per the germline V gene, CDR1 is KGHSH and CDR2 is LQKENI. CDR3 sequence: CASSYTRTGEFTGELFF. The CDR3 DNA reads as TGTGCCAGCTCATATACGAGGACAGGGGAGTTCACCGGGGAGCTGTTTTTT.

This clone was seen just once. The chain joins TRBV28 to TRBJ2-1; D not resolved. V gave up 6 bases and J gave up 7 bases, with 22 bases separating them. Germline-derived CDR1 and CDR2 are MDHEN and SYDVKM. The CDR3 contains 16 residues. The DNA of the CDR3 is TGTGCCAGCAGCTCTCCGTCGGTTCTCATGGGTAATGAGCAGTTCTTC. It specifies CASSSPSVLMGNEQFF.

The CDR3 loop is CASSSGLAGAKTQYF. The CDR3 nucleotides read TGTGCCAGCAGTTCGGGACTAGCGGGAGCAAAGACCCAGTACTTC. V is TRBV6-5 and J is TRBJ2-5, with TRBD2 identical over 14 bases. The CDR3 spans 15 residues. CDR1 and CDR2 (germline): MNHEY, SVGAGI. Losses at the gene ends were 4 bases for V and 6 bases for J; bases not matched to a gene: 4.

The chain links TRBV29-1 to TRBJ2-5; 7 nucleotides line up with TRBD1. Germline values: CDR1 SQVTM, CDR2 ANQGSEA. The trim removed 5 bases at V and 0 bases at J, leaving 3 bases unmatched. The CDR3 is 13 residues long. The CDR3 DNA reads as TGCAGCGTTAAAGGACAGGACCAAGAGACCCAGTACTTC. Translation: CSVKGQDQETQYF. The whole variable domain, filled in from reference TRBV29-1 and TRBJ2-5, reads SAVISQKPSRDICQRGTSLTIQCQVDSQVTMMFWYRQQPGQSLTLIATANQGSEATYESGFVIDKFPISRPNLTFSTLTVSNMSPEDSSIYLCSVKGQDQETQYFGPGTRLLVL.

This chain connects TRBV25-1 to TRBJ2-1; D gene unclear. The CDR3 totals 12 residues. Trimming took off 4 bases at V and 10 bases at J, with 11 bases between the two ends. Germline V gene lookup returns CDR1 MGHDK and CDR2 SYGVNS. The CDR3 DNA follows: TGTGCCAGCAGTGTTTTTGGTGGGGAGCAGTTCTTC. Translated: CASSVFGGEQFF.